These 6 T cell receptor beta chains were all obtained from the same sample, sequenced in a study of T cells in Graves' hyperthyroidism and ophthalmopathy. Amplification targeted TCR beta CDR3 regions from RNA transcripts. HTBI primers were used for first-round RT-PCR of the TCR CDR3. TCRdb passed the multiplex PCR reads through MiXCR, listing each CDR3 protein once. The sample holds 450,000 to 600,000 distinct CDR3 sequences, 13% to 15% seen once. Sequenced input: blood. These TCRs come from a woman aged 35 to 49 with Graves' hyperthyroidism.

This clonotype was picked up many times. The CDR3 loop reads CASSFGLATDTQYF. The CDR3 DNA reads as TGTGCCAGCAGCTTTGGACTAGCCACAGATACGCAGTATTTT. The V and J genes are TRBV7-6 and TRBJ2-3; 8 bases are shared with TRBD2. CDR3 length: 14 residues. Per the germline V gene, CDR1 is SGHVS and CDR2 is FNYEAQ. The ends lost 3 bases at V and 2 bases at J; junction bases unmatched: 1.

The rearrangement uses TRBV25-1 and TRBJ2-5; no reliable D call. Trimming took off 1 base at V and 1 base at J, with 7 bases between the two ends. There are 14 residues in the CDR3. From germline, CDR1 is MGHDK and CDR2 SYGVNS. The CDR3 here is CASSESSIQETQYF. CDR3 DNA: TGTGCCAGCAGTGAATCGAGTATCCAAGAGACCCAGTACTTC.

This clonotype came up many times. J is TRBJ2-7 and V is TRBV3-1; TRBD2 agrees at 11 bases. The V gene end was trimmed by 0 bases and the J gene end by 2 bases; junction bases not matched to a gene: 0. The CDR3 loop spans 15 amino acids. The germline gives CDR1 LGHDT, CDR2 YNNKEL (reference sequence). DNA of the CDR3: TGTGCCAGCAGCCAAGAACTAGCGGGGGCCTACGAGCAGTACTTC. The encoded protein is CASSQELAGAYEQYF.

This clonotype was seen many times. This chain links TRBV9 with TRBJ2-3; TRBD2 matches 11 bases. The CDR3 has 16 amino acids. Germline trimming cut 0 bases from V and 5 bases from J; bases unmatched to any gene: 5. Germline V gives CDR1 SGDLS, CDR2 YYNGEE. The DNA of the CDR3 is TGTGCCAGCAGCGTAGAGGGACTAGCGGCGAGAGATACGCAGTATTTT. It is translated as CASSVEGLAARDTQYF.

The rearrangement joins TRBV2 to TRBJ2-7, with 9 positions matching TRBD2. The V gene's germline CDR1 is SNHLY and CDR2 FYNNEI. This CDR3 is 14 amino acids long. Losses at the gene ends were 7 bases for V and 2 bases for J; bases not matched to a gene: 6. The CDR3 loop reads CASKEREATYEQYF. DNA for the CDR3: TGTGCCAGCAAGGAGCGGGAGGCGACCTACGAGCAGTACTTC.

At least ten counts were recorded for this clonotype. V usage is TRBV20-1 and J usage is TRBJ2-5; 8 bases match TRBD2. J was trimmed by 5 bases and V by 3 bases; bases with no gene match: 11. The V gene's germline CDR1 is DFQATT and CDR2 SNEGSKA (reference sequence). This CDR3 is 15 amino acids long. CDR3 in amino acids: CSASGGGVSGETQYF. In nucleotides, the CDR3 is TGCAGTGCTAGCGGGGGGGGAGTCTCAGGGGAGACCCAGTACTTC.